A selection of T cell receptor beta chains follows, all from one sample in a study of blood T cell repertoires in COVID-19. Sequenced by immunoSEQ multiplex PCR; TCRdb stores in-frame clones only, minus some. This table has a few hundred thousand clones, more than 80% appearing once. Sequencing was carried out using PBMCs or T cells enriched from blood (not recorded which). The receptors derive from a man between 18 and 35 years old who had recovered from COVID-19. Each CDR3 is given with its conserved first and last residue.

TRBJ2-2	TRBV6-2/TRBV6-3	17	CASSYSRAGVRTGELFF
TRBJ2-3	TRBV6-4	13	CASRETSTDTQYF
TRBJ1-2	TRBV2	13	CASSETGNYGYTF
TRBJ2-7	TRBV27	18	CASSLSSARDRGYNEQYF
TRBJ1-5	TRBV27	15	CASGHRGHSGEPQHF
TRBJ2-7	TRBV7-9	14	CASSLRGAPDEQYF
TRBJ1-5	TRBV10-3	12	CAAGGGNQPQHF
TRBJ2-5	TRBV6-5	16	CASSYDALAGTETQYF
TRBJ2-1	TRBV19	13	CASINGQYNEQFF
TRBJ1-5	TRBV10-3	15	CAISGSGTGGQPQHF
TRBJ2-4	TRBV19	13	CASSLGIGGIQYF
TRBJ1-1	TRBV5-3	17	CARRRPQPGQENTEAFF
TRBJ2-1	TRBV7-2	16	CASSLFHRATYNEQFF
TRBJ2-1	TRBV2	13	CASSEGRDWVQFF
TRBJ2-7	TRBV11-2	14	CASSSSGTKYEQYF
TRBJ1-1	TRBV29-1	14	CSVDPTGMGTEAFF
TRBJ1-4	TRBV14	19	CASSQVRLGDREPNEKLFF
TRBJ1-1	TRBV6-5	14	CASEGQTMNTEAFF
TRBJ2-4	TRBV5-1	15	CASSWDRLAKNIQYF
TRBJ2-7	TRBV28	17	CASSSPWAGGASYEQYF
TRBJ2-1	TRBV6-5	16	CASSWTLSGQGNEQFF
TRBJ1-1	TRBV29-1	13	CSVELGRRTEAFF
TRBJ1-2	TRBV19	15	CASSMSGRPNYGYTF
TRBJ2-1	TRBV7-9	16	CASSLGLASAIDEQFF
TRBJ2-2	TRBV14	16	CASSQVSGRSTGELFF
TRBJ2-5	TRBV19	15	CASSWGESSQETQYF
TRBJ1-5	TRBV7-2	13	CASNDRGNQPQHF
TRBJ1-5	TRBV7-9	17	CASSLGTGRASNQPQHF
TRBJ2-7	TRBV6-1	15	CASSEGQSFSYEQYF
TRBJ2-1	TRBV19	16	CASSVFRDRGYNEQFF
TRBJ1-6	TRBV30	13	CAWAGQLGSPLHF
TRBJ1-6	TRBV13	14	CASSLSQGNSPLHF
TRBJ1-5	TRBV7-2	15	CASSFGVWSNQPQHF
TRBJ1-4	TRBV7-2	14	CASSLATTNEKLFF
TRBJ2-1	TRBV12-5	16	CASGSQTSGSYNEQFF
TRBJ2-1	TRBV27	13	CASKTQGYNEQFF
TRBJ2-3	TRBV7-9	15	CASSYRGAGTDTQYF
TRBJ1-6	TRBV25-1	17	CASSEVAGGKVGSPLHF
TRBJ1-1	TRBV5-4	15	CASSTQGRTNTEAFF
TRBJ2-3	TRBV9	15	CASSATGTTTDTQYF
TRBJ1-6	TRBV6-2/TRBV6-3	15	CASSDPGQGVSPLHF
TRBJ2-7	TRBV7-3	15	CASSPGLADSYEQYF
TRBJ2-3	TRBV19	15	CASSMSGQGAYTQYF
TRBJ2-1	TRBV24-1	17	CATSDSAGLAGYNEQFF
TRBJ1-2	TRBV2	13	CAARSAGVGGYTF
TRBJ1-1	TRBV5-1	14	CASRSRTENTEAFF
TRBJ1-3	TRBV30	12	CAWRLDGNTIYF
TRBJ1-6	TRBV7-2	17	CASSFNRDRRMGSPLHF
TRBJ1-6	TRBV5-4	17	CASSAGTAPLGNSPLHF
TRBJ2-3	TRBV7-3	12	CASSTSTDTQYF
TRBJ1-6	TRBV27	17	CASSFLYRDREFSPLHF
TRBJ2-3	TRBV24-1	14	CATSDFPGTDTQYF
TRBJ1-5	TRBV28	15	CASSSPGTGNQPQHF
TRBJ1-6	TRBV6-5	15	CASSRTGTGDSPLHF
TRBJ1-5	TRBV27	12	CASSPLNQPQHF
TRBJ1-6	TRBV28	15	CASFKDRVYNSPLHF
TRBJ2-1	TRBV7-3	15	CASSLAVTPYNEQFF
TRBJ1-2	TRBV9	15	CASSVTGYGYDGYTF
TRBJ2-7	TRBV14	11	CASSLSSEQYF
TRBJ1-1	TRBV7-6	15	CASSFQTGGRAEAFF